A single sample is the source of the 16 T cell receptor beta chains below, sequenced in a study of cytomegalovirus exposure and HLA in healthy donors. The PCR employed 60 Vbeta primers together with 13 Jbeta primers. Clones were sequenced by immunoSEQ multiplex PCR, and TCRdb holds only the in-frame ones, with some missing. The sample has 95,000 to 100,000 clones, around 77% seen once. The material sequenced was PBMCs. The receptors were gathered from a woman in her sixties in good health and CMV-seropositive.

The chain couples TRBV19 to TRBJ2-1, with 14 bases matching TRBD2. This CDR3 is 18 amino acids long. The V gene's germline CDR1 is LNHDA and CDR2 SQIVND (reference sequence). V was pared by 5 bases and J by 5 bases, with 11 bases of the junction left unmatched. CDR3 nucleotides: TGTGCCAGTAGTGCTCGGGGACTAGCGGGAGATGGGCACAATGAGCAGTTCTTC. It encodes CASSARGLAGDGHNEQFF.

The genes are TRBV6-5 and TRBJ2-3; D is possibly TRBD1 (6 bases). CDR3 length: 14 residues. The V gene lost 2 bases and the J gene lost 8 bases, with 14 bases spanning the gap. Germline CDR1 reads MNHEY; CDR2 reads SVGAGI. This CDR3 reads CASSYSRGHGTQYF. CDR3 bases: TGTGCCAGCAGTTACAGCAGGGGCCACGGTACGCAGTATTTT.

The rearrangement joins TRBV7-2 to TRBJ2-5, with a possible D match to TRBD1 (6 bases). The ends were cut back, 3 bases at V and 2 bases at J, with 13 bases in the middle. The germline gives CDR1 SGHTA, CDR2 FQGNSA. The CDR3 extends over 15 amino acids. CDR3 in amino acids: CASSLWTDPQETQYF. Written as DNA, the CDR3 is TGTGCCAGCAGCTTGTGGACAGATCCACAAGAGACCCAGTACTTC.

Comments on this clone: The junction differs from germline at one of its ends, possibly a read error. This chain joins TRBV2 and TRBJ2-2; TRBD1 matches at 7 bases. The CDR3 is 15 residues long. Germline V lookup: CDR1 SNHLY, CDR2 FYNNEI. Written as DNA, the CDR3 is TGTGCCAGCAGGGAAGGGACAGTCAACACCGGGGAGCTGTTTTTT. Encoded protein: CASREGTVNTGELFF.

This chain links TRBV9 with TRBJ1-5; 7 bases match TRBD1. With 3 bases clipped from V and 5 bases from J, the junction kept 8 bases outside the gene matches. CDR1 and CDR2 (germline): SGDLS, YYNGEE. The CDR3 runs 15 residues. The DNA of the CDR3 is TGTGCCAGCAGCGAGGGGTTCAGGGGGGATCAGCCCCAGCATTTT. The encoded protein is CASSEGFRGDQPQHF.

The chain carries TRBV29-1 and TRBJ1-1, with D tentatively TRBD1 (6 bases). The V gene lost 6 bases and the J gene lost 4 bases, with 15 bases spanning the gap. The CDR3 loop spans 13 amino acids. Per the germline V gene, CDR1 is SQVTM and CDR2 is ANQGSEA. CDR3 coding DNA: TGCAGCGTCTACAGGGTTAGTAGCACTGAAGCTTTCTTT. As protein: CSVYRVSSTEAFF.

The V gene is TRBV7-2, the J gene TRBJ1-4, with 10 bases identical to TRBD1. The CDR3 covers 14 residues. With V trimmed by 5 bases and J by 7 bases, 4 bases remained unmatched. Germline loops: CDR1 SGHTA, CDR2 FQGNSA. The CDR3 loop is CASSRQGAVEKLFF. The DNA of the CDR3 is TGTGCCAGCAGCAGACAGGGGGCCGTTGAAAAACTGTTTTTT. The full variable domain, completed using reference TRBV7-2 and TRBJ1-4, is GAGVSQSPSNKVTEKGKDVELRCDPISGHTALYWYRQSLGQGLEFLIYFQGNSAPDKSGLPSDRFSAERTGGSVSTLTIQRTQQEDSAVYLCASSRQGAVEKLFFGSGTQLSVL.

This clone was recorded at least ten times. The chain recombines TRBV9 with TRBJ1-5; 8 bases match TRBD1. Germline V lookup: CDR1 SGDLS, CDR2 YYNGEE. The CDR3 is 15 amino acids. V shed 7 bases and J 6 bases; nucleotides not matched to a gene: 12. As DNA, the CDR3 is TGTGCCAGCTCTTTCCAGGGGGCTAGGGGTCAGCCCCAGCATTTT. The encoded protein is CASSFQGARGQPQHF. Looking up the rest from reference TRBV9 and TRBJ1-5 gives the full variable domain: DSGVTQTPKHLITATGQRVTLRCSPRSGDLSVYWYQQSLDQGLQFLIQYYNGEERAKGNILERFSAQQFPDLHSELNLSSLELGDSALYFCASSFQGARGQPQHFGDGTRLSIL.

This clone was counted a few times. This rearrangement joins TRBV7-9 to TRBJ2-1; D is undetermined. Looked up from germline, CDR1 is SEHNR and CDR2 is FQNEAQ (reference sequence). The CDR3 extends over 15 amino acids. V lost 5 bases to trimming and J lost 3 bases, with 14 bases between them. This CDR3 reads CASSPTRGVYNEQFF. In nucleotides, the CDR3 is TGTGCCAGCAGCCCTACGCGCGGTGTCTACAATGAGCAGTTCTTC.

The J gene is TRBJ2-7, the V gene TRBV7-3; 10 nucleotides align to TRBD1. V shed 0 bases and J 4 bases; nucleotides not matched to a gene: 3. This CDR3 spans 15 amino acids. Germline CDR1 is SGHTA and CDR2 is FQGTGA. The CDR3 here is CASSLTGQGFYEQYF. CDR3 bases: TGTGCCAGCAGCTTAACGGGACAGGGGTTTTACGAGCAGTACTTC.

This rearrangement joins TRBV10-3 to TRBJ2-1; D is unclear. CDR1 is ENHRY, CDR2 SYGVKD, per germline. Trimming cost V 3 bases and J 10 bases, with 10 bases left between them. CDR3 length: 12 residues. CDR3 residues: CAISDEVEEQFF. CDR3 coding DNA: TGTGCCATCAGTGATGAGGTTGAAGAGCAGTTCTTC.

The V gene is TRBV10-3, the J gene TRBJ1-2; 8 bases are a match to TRBD1. The V segment lost 0 bases and the J segment 6 bases; nucleotides outside the gene matches: 12. The CDR3 loop spans 17 amino acids. Germline-derived CDR1 and CDR2 are ENHRY and SYGVKD. The CDR3 nucleotides are TGTGCCATCAGTGAGTCGATTTTGTTGGACAGGGAAAATGGCTACACCTTC. This codes for CAISESILLDRENGYTF.

The chain couples TRBV6-5 to TRBJ1-4; 8 bases are shared with TRBD1. This CDR3 comprises 14 residues. CDR1 is MNHEY and CDR2 is SVGAGI in the germline V gene. Unmatched junction bases numbered 6, after V lost 6 bases and J lost 6 bases. CDR3 loop: CASRSDRGDEKLFF. DNA of the CDR3: TGTGCCAGCAGGTCCGACAGGGGTGATGAAAAACTGTTTTTT.

The V call is TRBV18, the J call TRBJ2-7; maybe TRBD1 (6 bases). The V gene lost 3 bases and the J gene lost 4 bases, with 10 bases spanning the gap. CDR1 and CDR2 from the germline V gene are KGHSH and LQKENI. This CDR3 comprises 13 residues. The CDR3 sequence is CASSPSGQYEQYF. For the CDR3, the DNA is TGTGCCAGCTCACCTAGTGGACAGTACGAGCAGTACTTC.

V is TRBV10-2 and J is TRBJ1-1, with a tentative D call TRBD1 (5 bases). Germline V gives CDR1 WSHSY, CDR2 SAAADI. V was shortened by 2 bases and J by 11 bases, with 12 bases between the two germline ends. The CDR3 loop spans 12 amino acids. In DNA, the CDR3 is TGCGCCAGCAGTGAGACAGGCCCCTGGGCTTTCTTT. It translates to CASSETGPWAFF.

V gene TRBV9 combines with J gene TRBJ1-1, with D unclear. V shed 4 bases and J shed 2 bases, with 15 bases lying between them. The CDR3 length is 15 residues. CDR1 SGDLS and CDR2 YYNGEE come from the germline V gene. In nucleotides, the CDR3 is TGTGCCAGCAGCCCGGTCGCGCTCCGAAACACTGAAGCTTTCTTT. Its translation is CASSPVALRNTEAFF. The variable domain in full, completed from reference TRBV9 and TRBJ1-1, reads DSGVTQTPKHLITATGQRVTLRCSPRSGDLSVYWYQQSLDQGLQFLIQYYNGEERAKGNILERFSAQQFPDLHSELNLSSLELGDSALYFCASSPVALRNTEAFFGQGTRLTVV.